The 29 T cell receptor beta chains below were found in one sample sequenced in a study of vaccination effects on CD4 cells after COVID-19. Before sequencing took place, the ViraFEST assay used viral peptide pools to expand antigen-specific CD4+ T cells. After around 10 days in culture, the CD4+ T cells were isolated. Among the vaccine recipients, none had a prior SARS-CoV-2 infection, and nucleocapsid antibodies were negative. Sequencing used immunoSEQ multiplex PCR; TCRdb keeps in-frame clones, though not all of them. Of 40,000 to 45,000 clones listed, roughly 70% are singletons. The antigens for these receptors are not known. This material consisted of CD4+ T cells from PBMCs cultured with HCoV-OC43 spike peptides, taken before COVID-19 vaccination. Subset meaning: HCoV-OC43 spike overlapping peptide pool stimulation. The source of these receptors is a human donor who received a COVID-19 vaccine.

This sequence joins TRBV7-2 and TRBJ2-7, with 7 bases matching TRBD1. The J segment lost 5 bases and the V segment lost 2 bases, leaving 6 bases of the junction unmatched. Per germline, CDR1 SGHTA and CDR2 FQGNSA. The CDR3 contains 14 residues. The CDR3 nucleotides read TGTGCCAGCAGCTTAATGGGGACAGTCCACGAGCAGTACTTC. Translated, it gives CASSLMGTVHEQYF.

The J gene is TRBJ1-1, the V gene TRBV21-1. TRBV21-1 is designated a pseudogene. This CDR3 spans 14 amino acids. CDR3 loop: CASSYRERNTEAFF. Here the CDR3 DNA reads TGTGCCAGCAGCTATCGGGAGCGGAACACTGAAGCTTTCTTT.

The chain recombines TRBV2 with TRBJ1-6, with 9 bases identical to TRBD1. Germline CDR1 SNHLY, CDR2 FYNNEI. V lost 4 bases and J lost 9; bases outside the gene matches: 4. CDR3 length equals 14 residues. The CDR3 sequence is CASSGTGAISPLHF. CDR3 bases: TGTGCCAGCAGTGGGACAGGGGCCATTTCACCCCTCCACTTT.

V usage is TRBV18 and J usage is TRBJ2-7, with D hard to call. This CDR3 has 11 residues. The germline CDR1 and CDR2 sequences are KGHSH and LQKENI. V was clipped by 2 bases and J by 5 bases, with 4 bases between them. CDR3 nucleotides: TGTGCCAGCTCACCAGGCCACGAGCAGTACTTC. It yields the protein CASSPGHEQYF.

This rearrangement joins TRBV19 to TRBJ1-1, with 7 bases identical to TRBD1. The germline V gene encodes CDR1 LNHDA and CDR2 SQIVND (reference sequence). The CDR3 has 12 amino acids. The trim removed 6 bases at V and 8 bases at J, leaving 6 bases unmatched. In DNA form, the CDR3 reads TGTGCCAGTAGCATCCGGGACAGAGAAGCTTTCTTT. Its protein product is CASSIRDREAFF.

A single count supports this clone. The rearrangement uses TRBV27 and TRBJ2-5; D may be TRBD2 (5 bases). CDR1 is MNHEY, CDR2 SMNVEV, per germline (reference sequence). The germline V and J ends were trimmed by 2 bases and 5 bases, with 12 bases remaining between them. CDR3 length equals 14 residues. CDR3 nucleotide sequence: TGTGCCAGCAGTTTACGAGGGTTTGGTGAGACCCAGTACTTC. Encoded protein: CASSLRGFGETQYF.

The J gene is TRBJ2-7, the V gene TRBV11-2, with 12 bases fitting TRBD2. The V gene end was trimmed by 0 bases and the J gene end by 12 bases; junction bases not matched to a gene: 6. The CDR3 loop spans 14 amino acids. Germline V gene data show CDR1 as SGHAT and CDR2 as FQNNGV. CDR3 protein: CASSLEPSGGALYF. Written as DNA, the CDR3 is TGTGCCAGCAGCTTAGAGCCTAGCGGGGGGGCGTTGTACTTC. The whole variable domain, remainder taken from reference TRBV11-2 and TRBJ2-7, is EAGVAQSPRYKIIEKRQSVAFWCNPISGHATLYWYQQILGQGPKLLIQFQNNGVVDDSQLPKDRFSAERLKGVDSTLKIQPAKLEDSAVYLCASSLEPSGGALYFGPGTRLTVT.

The chain carries TRBV19 and TRBJ1-1; 10 bases agree with TRBD1. From germline, CDR1 is LNHDA and CDR2 SQIVND (reference sequence). This CDR3 has 14 amino acids. The junction had 4 bases not matched to a gene; V was cut back by 2 bases and J by 7 bases. The CDR3 DNA reads TGTGCCAGTAGTATATCCGGACAGGGGGATGAAGCTTTCTTT. Amino acids: CASSISGQGDEAFF.

This chain uses TRBV6-6 with TRBJ2-1; a weak D match, TRBD1 (6 bases). V lost 7 bases, J lost 7 bases, and 17 bases lay in between. The length of the CDR3 is 14 residues. Looked up from germline, CDR1 is MNHNY and CDR2 is SVGAGI (reference sequence). The CDR3 DNA sequence: TGTGCCAGCACCCCACCACAGGGCCTTAATGAGCAGTTCTTC. Protein: CASTPPQGLNEQFF.

This clone has just one count. An end of the junction does not agree with germline; a read error may underlie this. The chain has TRBV30 and TRBJ1-1, with D maybe TRBD1 (5 bases). Looked up from germline, CDR1 is GTSNPN and CDR2 is SVGIG (reference sequence). CDR3 length equals 13 residues. The CDR3 loop reads CAWTPGANAEAFF. CDR3 nucleotides: TGTGCCTGGACCCCCGGGGCGAACGCTGAAGCTTTCTTT.

This clone was counted once. This chain links TRBV2 with TRBJ2-3; 8 nucleotides line up with TRBD1. Per germline, CDR1 SNHLY and CDR2 FYNNEI. Losses at the gene ends were 3 bases for V and 8 bases for J; bases not matched to a gene: 7. The CDR3 runs 14 residues. The CDR3 loop reads CASSDGQGFVTQYF. DNA for the CDR3: TGTGCCAGCAGTGATGGACAGGGTTTTGTTACGCAGTATTTT.

This clone was observed a handful of times. This chain joins TRBV30 and TRBJ2-1, with D hard to call. Germline CDR1 reads GTSNPN; CDR2 reads SVGIG (reference sequence). With 0 bases removed from V and 6 bases from J, the gap between germline ends came to 9 bases. This CDR3 contains 13 residues. The DNA for the CDR3 is TGTGCCTGGAGTGTGATCGCTGTCAATGAGCAGTTCTTC. This codes for CAWSVIAVNEQFF.

The rearrangement links TRBV6-5 to TRBJ2-7; D might be TRBD2 (5 bases). This CDR3 comprises 15 residues. V was trimmed by 5 bases and J by 0 bases, leaving 14 bases between them. CDR1 is MNHEY and CDR2 is SVGAGI in the germline V gene. The CDR3 sequence is CASSPEAIHSYEQYF. Written as DNA, the CDR3 is TGTGCCAGCAGTCCGGAGGCTATCCACTCCTACGAGCAGTACTTC.

The chain recombines TRBV6-2 or TRBV6-3 with TRBJ1-1; no firm D call. Germline V lookup: CDR1 MNHEY, CDR2 SVGEGT. The V and J ends lost 3 bases and 11 bases respectively, with 13 bases between them. This CDR3 has 12 amino acids. CDR3 protein: CASSYTWNEAFF. The CDR3 region has the DNA TGTGCCAGCAGTTATACGTGGAATGAGGCTTTCTTT.

The CDR3 loop reads CASSMGQGATNEKLFF. The CDR3 DNA is TGTGCCAGTAGTATGGGACAGGGAGCAACTAATGAAAAACTGTTTTTT. The chain is built from TRBV19 and TRBJ1-4; 9 bases align to TRBD1. The CDR3 is made up of 16 amino acids. Looked up from germline, CDR1 is LNHDA and CDR2 is SQIVND (reference sequence). V lost 3 bases, J lost 0 bases, and 2 bases stayed unmatched.

This chain joins TRBV9 and TRBJ2-2, with no clear D. The CDR3 sequence is 14 residues long. The V end lost 3 bases, the J end lost 6 bases, and 12 bases lay between the germline ends. The germline gives CDR1 SGDLS, CDR2 YYNGEE. CDR3: CASSDLLPSGELFF. CDR3 sequence (DNA): TGTGCCAGCAGCGATCTGCTGCCATCCGGGGAGCTGTTTTTT.

This chain connects TRBV5-8 to TRBJ1-6; D remains unclear. The V end was cut by 0 bases, the J end by 7 bases, with 5 bases between. Germline V CDR1 and CDR2: SGHTS, YDEGEE. The CDR3 covers 13 residues. DNA for the CDR3: TGTGCCAGCAGCTTGGCCCCAAATTCACCCCTCCACTTT. This sequence encodes CASSLAPNSPLHF.

With regard to this clone: An end of the junction differs from the germline gene, which may be a read error. The rearrangement links TRBV3-1 (or the pseudogene TRBV3-2) to TRBJ2-2; TRBD1 matches 9 bases. Germline V gives CDR1 LGHDT, CDR2 YNNKEL (reference sequence). CDR3 size: 15 residues. CDR3 nucleotide sequence: TGTGCAAGCAGTCAACAGGGGGCGGGGACCGGGGAGCTGTTTTTT. Its translation: CASSQQGAGTGELFF.

The chain joins TRBV24-1 to TRBJ2-2, with TRBD1 matching 10 bases. The germline V gene encodes CDR1 KGHDR and CDR2 SFDVKD. The CDR3 has 16 residues. J was trimmed by 5 bases and V by 4 bases; bases with no gene match: 6. In DNA form, the CDR3 reads TGTGCCACCAGTGACCCCGGGACAGGGGTGACCGGGGAGCTGTTTTTT. It encodes CATSDPGTGVTGELFF.

This clone occurred once. The rearrangement links TRBV6-1 to TRBJ2-1; 8 bases fit TRBD2. V lost 3 bases, J lost 3 bases, and 19 bases stayed unmatched. CDR1 MNHNS and CDR2 SASEGT come from the germline V gene. This CDR3 comprises 20 residues. The CDR3 nucleotides read TGTGCCAGCAGTGATAAGTGGCCAGGGGCAGCGGGAGCGAGCTACAATGAGCAGTTCTTC. Encoded protein: CASSDKWPGAAGASYNEQFF.

The CDR3: CASSQPRDRVQETQYF. The CDR3 DNA is TGCGCCAGCAGCCAACCCCGGGACAGGGTCCAAGAGACCCAGTACTTC. This chain joins TRBV4-1 and TRBJ2-5, with 9 bases aligning to TRBD1. This CDR3 comprises 16 residues. V shed 2 bases, J shed 1 base, and the junction held 5 bases outside the gene matches. CDR1 is MGHRA and CDR2 is YSYEKL in the germline V gene.

The chain recombines TRBV7-9 with TRBJ1-4; D may be TRBD1 (6 bases). The CDR3 contains 13 residues. Trimming removed 11 bases at V and 5 bases at J, with 15 bases between. In germline, CDR1 is SEHNR, CDR2 FQNEAQ (reference sequence). This chain's CDR3 is CAGQRGGNEKLFF. CDR3 DNA: TGTGCCGGACAGAGGGGGGGAAATGAAAAACTGTTTTTT.

The chain links TRBV11-3 to TRBJ1-2; the match to TRBD1 covers 7 bases. V shed 4 bases, J shed 8 bases, and the junction held 10 bases outside the gene matches. The germline gives CDR1 SGHNT, CDR2 YENEEA. The CDR3 is 14 residues long. CDR3 in DNA: TGTGCCAGCAGCTCGCCAACAGGGGATTTAGGCTACACCTTC. Its translation: CASSSPTGDLGYTF.

The rearrangement uses TRBV28 and TRBJ2-2; D gene uncertain. The CDR3 is made up of 15 amino acids. Trimming took 5 bases from V and 2 from J, leaving 12 bases between them. The germline gives CDR1 MDHEN, CDR2 SYDVKM. The chain's CDR3 is CASSLPGRNTGELFF. Here the CDR3 DNA reads TGTGCCAGCAGTCTCCCGGGCCGAAACACCGGGGAGCTGTTTTTT.

The CDR3: CASSPTGYPNTEAFF. CDR3 DNA: TGTGCCAGCTCCCCCACGGGGTACCCTAACACTGAAGCTTTCTTT. The chain carries TRBV18 and TRBJ1-1; D remains unclear. This CDR3 region has 15 residues. CDR1 KGHSH and CDR2 LQKENI come from the germline V gene. V dropped 6 bases and J dropped 2 bases, with 16 bases sitting between them.

The chain employs TRBV30 and TRBJ2-7; TRBD1 aligns across 8 bases. Germline CDR1 reads GTSNPN; CDR2 reads SVGIG (reference sequence). The V gene end was trimmed by 3 bases and the J gene end by 0 bases; junction bases not matched to a gene: 7. The CDR3 is 15 residues long. CDR3 region: CAWSIPGQASYEQYF. The CDR3, as DNA: TGTGCCTGGAGCATTCCGGGACAGGCCTCCTACGAGCAGTACTTC.

J is TRBJ1-2 and V is TRBV27; 7 positions match TRBD1. J was trimmed by 4 bases and V by 2 bases; bases with no gene match: 7. The CDR3 length is 15 residues. CDR1 and CDR2 (germline): MNHEY, SMNVEV (reference sequence). The CDR3 region has the DNA TGTGCCAGCAGTTTAAAGATGGGACAGTCCTATGGCTACACCTTC. It is translated as CASSLKMGQSYGYTF.

This clone was counted only a few times. This chain links TRBV7-2 with TRBJ2-5; the match to TRBD2 covers 10 bases. Germline V gives CDR1 SGHTA, CDR2 FQGNSA. With 5 bases clipped from V and 4 bases from J, the junction kept 7 bases outside the gene matches. The CDR3 is made up of 15 amino acids. This CDR3 is CASSRERGGRETQYF. The CDR3 coding sequence is TGTGCCAGCAGCCGGGAGCGGGGGGGCCGAGAGACCCAGTACTTC.

This clone was seen once. The V and J genes are TRBV6-6 and TRBJ1-2; 7 bases are a match to TRBD1. Germline CDR1 is MNHNY and CDR2 is SVGAGI (reference sequence). J lost 6 bases, V lost 7 bases, and 8 bases had no gene match. The CDR3 is made up of 13 amino acids. The DNA for the CDR3 is TGTGCCAGCATCACACAGGGGTTTGATGGCTACACCTTC. Amino acid sequence: CASITQGFDGYTF.